The 17 T cell receptor beta chains below were found in one sample sequenced in a study of cytotoxic CD8 clonotypes in ibrutinib-treated CLL. Generated by immunoSEQ multiplex PCR, the TCRdb table keeps only in-frame clones and is missing some. Counted here are roughly 160,000 clones, approximately 84% occurring once; the ten biggest clones make up about 5%. The sequences come from PBMCs, collected after 24 months of ibrutinib treatment. The receptors were gathered from a human donor with chronic lymphocytic leukemia.

The rearrangement uses TRBV7-2 and TRBJ2-1; 9 bases are shared with TRBD2. CDR3 length: 15 residues. The germline V gene has CDR1 SGHTA and CDR2 FQGNSA. V lost 5 bases to trimming and J lost 3 bases; unmatched junction nucleotides: 5. CDR3 residues: CASSPRGGLYNEQFF. The CDR3 DNA follows: TGTGCCAGCAGCCCGCGGGGGGGCCTCTACAATGAGCAGTTCTTC.

This chain connects TRBV9 to TRBJ2-1; TRBD1 or TRBD2 may be the D gene (6 bases each). The CDR3 has 16 amino acids. The germline V gene has CDR1 SGDLS and CDR2 YYNGEE. V was shortened by 0 bases and J by 2 bases, with 12 bases between the two germline ends. CDR3 in amino acids: CASSVEGGRAYNEQFF. The DNA for the CDR3 is TGTGCCAGCAGCGTAGAGGGGGGTAGGGCCTACAATGAGCAGTTCTTC.

The chain joins TRBV6-5 to TRBJ1-2, with D possibly TRBD1 on 6 matching bases. Trimming pared 2 bases from V and 4 bases from J, leaving 14 bases between. CDR3 length: 15 residues. Per the germline V gene, CDR1 is MNHEY and CDR2 is SVGAGI. The CDR3 protein is CASSYLTGIIYGYTF. In DNA, the CDR3 is TGTGCCAGCAGTTACCTGACAGGAATAATCTATGGCTACACCTTC.

This chain uses TRBV2 with TRBJ2-7; possibly TRBD2 for D (6 bases). CDR1 and CDR2 (germline): SNHLY, FYNNEI. V dropped 3 bases and J dropped 1 base, with 13 bases sitting between them. The CDR3 extends over 15 amino acids. CDR3 bases: TGTGCCAGCAGTGAGGGCTGGGGGAGGTCCTACGAGCAGTACTTC. Protein: CASSEGWGRSYEQYF.

A single count supports this clone. The V and J genes are TRBV7-3 and TRBJ2-4, with a weak D call TRBD1 (6 bases). V lost 6 bases, J lost 0 bases, and 21 bases lay in between. The germline V gene has CDR1 SGHTA and CDR2 FQGTGA. CDR3 size: 18 residues. The CDR3 reads CASSSGTDRPVAKNIQYF. For the CDR3, the DNA is TGTGCCAGCAGTTCCGGGACCGACAGGCCAGTAGCCAAAAACATTCAGTACTTC. The variable domain in full, completed from reference TRBV7-3 and TRBJ2-4, reads GAGVSQTPSNKVTEKGKYVELRCDPISGHTALYWYRQSLGQGPEFLIYFQGTGAADDSGLPNDRFFAVRPEGSVSTLKIQRTERGDSAVYLCASSSGTDRPVAKNIQYFGAGTRLSVL.

The CDR3 protein is CASMRTSSGNTIYF. The CDR3 DNA is TGTGCCAGTATGCGCACGAGCTCTGGAAACACCATATATTTT. V usage is TRBV19 and J usage is TRBJ1-3; D uncertain. CDR1 is LNHDA and CDR2 is SQIVND in the germline V gene (reference sequence). The CDR3 covers 14 residues. The germline V and J ends were trimmed by 7 bases and 0 bases, with 10 bases remaining between them.

The J gene is TRBJ1-2, the V gene TRBV29-1, with a tentative D call TRBD1 (6 bases). This CDR3 region has 13 residues. The V gene lost 1 base and the J gene lost 7 bases, with 13 bases spanning the gap. CDR1 and CDR2 (germline): SQVTM, ANQGSEA. CDR3 bases: TGCAGCGTTGAAGTCTGGCTGGGGGCTGGCTACACCTTC. Translating it yields CSVEVWLGAGYTF.

The CDR3 sequence is CASNGRSGTSYEQYF. CDR3 DNA: TGTGCCAGCAACGGACGATCGGGGACTTCCTACGAGCAGTACTTC. The gene calls are TRBV14 and TRBJ2-7; maybe TRBD2 (6 bases). The V end lost 7 bases, the J end lost 1 base, and 17 bases lay between the germline ends. This CDR3 contains 15 residues. Per germline, CDR1 SGHDN and CDR2 FVKESK.

V and J are TRBV5-1 and TRBJ2-1; the D gene could be TRBD1 or TRBD2 (5 bases each). The CDR3 has 16 amino acids. Germline CDR1 reads SGHRS; CDR2 reads YFSETQ. Trimming left V 7 bases short and J 2 bases short, with 19 bases between. CDR3 sequence reads: CASAPGQPLTYNEQFF. Written as DNA, the CDR3 is TGCGCCAGCGCCCCGGGGCAGCCTTTGACCTACAATGAGCAGTTCTTC.

Points on this clone: The same CDR3 also results from other DNA sequences found in this sample. The rearrangement uses TRBV15 and TRBJ1-1; D not certain. There are 13 residues in the CDR3. V lost 1 base to trimming and J lost 1 base, with 4 bases between them. Germline V CDR1 and CDR2: LNHNV, YYDKDF (reference sequence). CDR3 sequence (DNA): TGTGCCACCAGCAGAGGAAGGAACACTGAAGCTTTCTTT. It codes for CATSRGRNTEAFF.

This rearrangement joins TRBV9 to TRBJ1-2; D remains ambiguous. This CDR3 has 12 residues. Germline CDR1 reads SGDLS; CDR2 reads YYNGEE. Deletions cut 0 bases from V and 8 bases from J, with 8 bases between. For the CDR3, the DNA is TGTGCCAGCAGCGTAGCTGGTGCGGGCTACACCTTC. Its protein is CASSVAGAGYTF.

The chain employs TRBV7-2 and TRBJ2-5, with 7 bases fitting TRBD2. Germline V gene sequence: CDR1 SGHTA, CDR2 FQGNSA. Trimming removed 2 bases from V and 3 bases from J; junction bases left unmatched: 3. The CDR3 covers 14 residues. The CDR3 DNA sequence: TGTGCCAGCAGCTTAATGCGGGGGAAAGAGACCCAGTACTTC. It yields the protein CASSLMRGKETQYF. The variable domain in full, with the rest retrieved from reference TRBV7-2 and TRBJ2-5, is GAGVSQSPSNKVTEKGKDVELRCDPISGHTALYWYRQSLGQGLEFLIYFQGNSAPDKSGLPSDRFSAERTGGSVSTLTIQRTQQEDSAVYLCASSLMRGKETQYFGPGTRLLVL.

This rearrangement joins TRBV29-1 to TRBJ1-2; a possible D gene is TRBD1 (6 bases). The ends were cut back, 0 bases at V and 8 bases at J, with 13 bases in the middle. Germline CDR1 and CDR2: SQVTM and ANQGSEA. The CDR3 covers 13 residues. The CDR3 sequence is CSVEDETGWGYTF. CDR3 coding DNA: TGCAGCGTTGAAGATGAAACAGGGTGGGGCTACACCTTC.

V gene TRBV7-2 combines with J gene TRBJ1-1, with 8 bases aligning to TRBD1. There are 14 residues in the CDR3. Trimming removed 4 bases from V and 6 bases from J; junction bases left unmatched: 7. Germline V CDR1 and CDR2: SGHTA, FQGNSA. CDR3: CASSYLGTGPEAFF. CDR3 in DNA: TGTGCCAGCAGCTATCTCGGGACAGGCCCTGAAGCTTTCTTT.

The chain is built from TRBV7-6 and TRBJ2-2; TRBD1 matches 8 bases. This CDR3 comprises 16 residues. Germline V lookup: CDR1 SGHVS, CDR2 FNYEAQ. Trimming removed 4 bases from V and 4 bases from J; junction bases left unmatched: 8. CDR3 in amino acids: CASSYAPQGATGELFF. For the CDR3, the DNA is TGTGCCAGCAGCTACGCCCCCCAGGGGGCCACCGGGGAGCTGTTTTTT.

The rearrangement joins TRBV4-3 to TRBJ2-1; tentatively, D is TRBD2 (5 bases). There are 15 residues in the CDR3. The germline V gene encodes CDR1 LGHNA and CDR2 YSLEER. Between the trimmed V and J ends, which lost 0 bases and 1 base, there was a span of 7 bases. The CDR3 nucleotides read TGCGCCAGCAGCCAAGATACTAGTTCCTACAATGAGCAGTTCTTC. Its protein is CASSQDTSSYNEQFF.

V gene TRBV6-5 combines with J gene TRBJ1-1; D ambiguous. Trimming removed 0 bases from V and 5 bases from J, with 7 bases in between. CDR1 is MNHEY and CDR2 is SVGAGI in the germline V gene. The CDR3 is made up of 13 amino acids. CDR3 residues: CASSYSRVTEAFF. CDR3 bases: TGTGCCAGCAGTTACTCCCGGGTAACTGAAGCTTTCTTT.